The sample holds many counts of the clone carrying this T cell receptor beta chain. Antigen: not known. This specimen comes from a study of Graves' ophthalmopathy and Graves' hyperthyroidism. Whole-study results and caveats: As the model predicted ophthalmopathy progression, it achieved a sensitivity of roughly 69% and a specificity of about 72%.

The germline V gene has CDR1 DFQATT and CDR2 SNEGSKA (reference sequence). This CDR3 is built from 13 residues. The V and J ends lost 1 base and 10 bases respectively, with 11 bases between them. Amplification of TCR beta CDR3 regions used RNA transcripts. RT-PCR in the first round used HTBI primers; a second-round multiplex PCR followed. TCRdb reprocessed the multiplex PCR reads with MiXCR, giving one entry per CDR3 protein. The sample has fewer than 650,000 distinct CDR3 sequences, 20% to 25% seen once. The chain combines TRBV20-1 with TRBJ1-6, with D possibly matching TRBD1 (6 bases). This TCR came from a woman aged 18 to 35 with stable Graves' hyperthyroidism. Some clones in this sample may be carry-over from other donors' samples. The sample comprised peripheral blood. In nucleotides, the CDR3 is TGCAGTGCTAGAGGTGGGGACACATCACCCCTCCACTTT. Residues: CSARGGDTSPLHF.